Sequencing of this T cell receptor beta chain was carried out in a study of T cell responses to AZD1222 COVID-19 vaccine. Study results and caveats: Two doses of AZD1222 preceded a rise in Spike-specific TCR breadth and depth. Repertoire samples came only from after the peak T cell response. Regions 160-218 and 743-854 held dominance among vaccine-associated CD4 TCRs, which spanned spike.

For this clone: Antigen: not known.

Assay: immunoSEQ multiplex PCR; the TCRdb copy retains only in-frame clones and omits some. The table shows 75,000 to 85,000 clones, with more than 90% occurring only once. J lost 5 bases, V lost 4 bases, and 10 bases had no gene match. This CDR3 has 18 residues. Germline V gene data show CDR1 as GTSNPN and CDR2 as SVGIG (reference sequence). This rearrangement joins TRBV30 to TRBJ2-2; 16 nucleotides match TRBD2. The material was peripheral blood, obtained on day 0 of AZD1222 vaccination. This clonotype was obtained from an adult in good health. CDR3 sequence (DNA): TGTGCCTGGAAAGGGACTAGCGGGAGGGGCCGCGGAACCGGGGAGCTGTTTTTT. This codes for CAWKGTSGRGRGTGELFF.